Here is one TCR beta chain with its context. What it binds is not known. All TRB cDNA libraries came from 5' RACE performed with UMI labels. For each CDR3 protein, TCRdb gives one entry from its re-call of the 5' RACE reads, without DNA. This repertoire includes roughly 63,000 distinct CDR3 sequences. The source of the sample is a study of CXCR3-negative and CXCR3-positive naive CD8 T cells. Across the whole study: Some 130 million TRB reads were obtained overall (about 1.5 +/- 0.3 million per library).

General study findings and limits: TRB CDR3s were more hydrophobic in CXCR3-positive than in CXCR3-negative naive cells.

The CDR3 is made up of 13 amino acids. Germline-derived CDR1 and CDR2 are SGHVS and FQNEAQ. Sequences were obtained from naive CXCR3+ CD8+ T cells from blood. Regarding subset: CD45RO-CCR7+CD27+CD95- naive CD8+ T cells expressing CXCR3 (TNR3+). The gene calls are TRBV7-8 and TRBJ2-7. The TCR was taken from a human donor in good health. Some clones in this sample may be carry-over from other donors' samples. The CDR3 loop is CASSLSSEYEQYF.